Listed here are 22 T cell receptor beta chains from one sample, sequenced in a study of CXCR3-negative and CXCR3-positive naive CD8 T cells. Whole-study results and caveats: Hydrophobicity was higher for TRB CDR3s found in CXCR3-positive naive cells than in CXCR3-negative naive cells.

Antigens for these TCRs are unknown. Each TRB cDNA library was prepared by 5' RACE (with UMI labels). From its re-call of the 5' RACE reads, TCRdb lists each CDR3 protein once, without DNA. The sample's table shows over 4,000 distinct CDR3 sequences. The sequencing input was naive CXCR3+ CD8+ T cells from blood. The sample's subset: CD45RO-CCR7+CD27+CD95- naive CD8+ T cells expressing CXCR3 (TNR3+). Source of these receptors: a human donor in good health. Some clones in this sample may be carry-over from other donors' samples.

This clonotype registers medium-sized by frequency. The chain links TRBV10-1 to TRBJ1-1. Germline loops: CDR1 WNHNN, CDR2 SYGVQD (reference sequence). The CDR3 is 14 amino acids. The CDR3 loop reads CASSEFRTYTEAFF.

The chain carries TRBV25-1 and TRBJ2-7; there is no DNA to check the TCRdb D call of TRBD2. This CDR3 is built from 15 residues. From germline, CDR1 is MGHDK and CDR2 SYGVNS. Here the CDR3 reads CASSEPAGGLYEQYF.

Judged by frequency, this clonotype is medium-sized. The rearrangement uses TRBV20-1 and TRBJ2-7. The CDR3 covers 15 residues. Germline loops: CDR1 DFQATT, CDR2 SNEGSKA (reference sequence). The CDR3 protein is CSARAIDRTSYEQYF.

Judged by frequency, this clonotype is medium-sized. The CDR3 protein is CSVDGEGYNEQFF. The J gene is TRBJ2-1, the V gene TRBV29-1; TCRdb's assignment of TRBD1 cannot be checked, as there is no DNA. The CDR3 has 13 residues. CDR1 and CDR2 (germline): SQVTM, ANQGSEA.

This clonotype ranks as medium-sized in terms of frequency. This chain joins TRBV28 and TRBJ1-5. This CDR3 region has 16 residues. Germline V gene data show CDR1 as MDHEN and CDR2 as SYDVKM. The CDR3 sequence: CASSLPREESNQPQHF.

The rearrangement joins TRBV29-1 to TRBJ2-1; the D gene TCRdb calls, TRBD1, cannot be checked with no DNA. From germline, CDR1 is SQVTM and CDR2 ANQGSEA. The length of the CDR3 is 12 residues. The CDR3 sequence: CSVEGDYNEQFF.

Judged by frequency, this clonotype is medium-sized (0.01 to 0.1%). The chain combines TRBV6-2 or TRBV6-3 with TRBJ1-5; absent DNA, TCRdb's TRBD1 call cannot be checked. The CDR3 has 15 amino acids. Germline loops: CDR1 MNHEY, CDR2 SVGEGT. CDR3 loop: CASTMGGRGNQPQHF.

This clonotype is identified as medium-sized from frequency. J is TRBJ2-1 and V is TRBV20-1; lacking DNA, the TRBD2 call made by TCRdb goes unchecked. The CDR3 runs 15 residues. Germline-derived CDR1 and CDR2 are DFQATT and SNEGSKA (reference sequence). The CDR3 protein is CSARNGPRDYNEQFF.

This clonotype is labeled medium-sized based on frequency. The chain is built from TRBV19 and TRBJ1-5; there is no DNA to check the TCRdb D call of TRBD1. This CDR3 is 15 amino acids long. Germline V gene sequence: CDR1 LNHDA, CDR2 SQIVND (reference sequence). CDR3 region: CASSLRDSGFQPQHF.

The rearrangement links TRBV20-1 to TRBJ2-5; TCRdb gives TRBD1 as the D gene, but with no DNA this cannot be confirmed. Germline assignment: CDR1 DFQATT and CDR2 SNEGSKA (reference sequence). The CDR3 is 14 residues long. CDR3 loop: CSANEQGAGETQYF.

According to its frequency, this clonotype is medium-sized. The chain couples TRBV20-1 to TRBJ2-5; TCRdb calls TRBD2, which cannot be checked without DNA. This CDR3 spans 13 amino acids. Germline loops: CDR1 DFQATT, CDR2 SNEGSKA (reference sequence). CDR3 protein: CSVQLANQETQYF.

Considering frequency, this clonotype is medium-sized. The V call is TRBV11-2, the J call TRBJ2-7. In germline, CDR1 is SGHAT, CDR2 FQNNGV. CDR3 size: 12 residues. The CDR3 region is CASSGDLYEQYF.

The chain is built from TRBV29-1 and TRBJ2-3; TCRdb picks TRBD1, but there is no DNA to check that call. The CDR3 runs 14 residues. The germline V gene encodes CDR1 SQVTM and CDR2 ANQGSEA. CDR3 sequence reads: CSVEGTASTDTQYF.

The V and J genes are TRBV12-3 or TRBV12-4 and TRBJ2-7. The CDR3 sequence is 13 residues long. The CDR3 region is CASSPALAYEQYF.

This clonotype is identified as medium-sized from frequency. The chain is built from TRBV7-3 and TRBJ2-2; TCRdb selects TRBD1, and the lack of DNA leaves this call unchecked. The CDR3 runs 17 residues. Germline CDR1 is SGHTA and CDR2 is FQGTGA. The CDR3 loop reads CASSSSPGRVDTGELFF. The full variable domain, completed using reference TRBV7-3 and TRBJ2-2, is GAGVSQTPSNKVTEKGKYVELRCDPISGHTALYWYRQSLGQGPEFLIYFQGTGAADDSGLPNDRFFAVRPEGSVSTLKIQRTERGDSAVYLCASSSSPGRVDTGELFFGEGSRLTVL.

This clonotype ranks as medium-sized in terms of frequency. V gene TRBV12-3 or TRBV12-4 combines with J gene TRBJ1-1. This CDR3 spans 12 amino acids. This CDR3 reads CASSFDNLIAFF.

In terms of frequency, this clonotype is medium-sized. V and J are TRBV20-1 and TRBJ2-1; lacking DNA, the TRBD2 call made by TCRdb goes unchecked. This CDR3 region has 14 residues. CDR1 and CDR2 (germline): DFQATT, SNEGSKA (reference sequence). The chain's CDR3 is CSASGSGVYNEQFF.

The chain has TRBV28 and TRBJ2-7; no DNA is available, so the TRBD1 call from TCRdb remains unchecked. CDR1 and CDR2 from the germline V gene are MDHEN and SYDVKM. This CDR3 comprises 15 residues. CDR3 protein: CASRPIGDGNYEQYF.

This clonotype is deemed medium-sized (0.01 to 0.1%) by its frequency. The CDR3 sequence is CASSLAGRLDQPQHF. The chain employs TRBV7-9 and TRBJ1-5. CDR1 and CDR2 from the germline V gene are SEHNR and FQNEAQ (reference sequence). The CDR3 loop spans 15 amino acids.

By frequency, this clonotype registers medium-sized. The chain employs TRBV7-6 and TRBJ2-7; TCRdb's D gene call, TRBD1, goes unchecked for lack of DNA. Germline V gives CDR1 SGHVS, CDR2 FNYEAQ. The CDR3 loop spans 13 amino acids. The chain's CDR3 is CASSPPASYEQYF.

This clonotype is labeled medium-sized based on frequency. V usage is TRBV25-1 and J usage is TRBJ1-1; TCRdb gives TRBD1 as the D gene, but with no DNA this cannot be confirmed. CDR3 length: 17 residues. In germline, CDR1 is MGHDK, CDR2 SYGVNS. The CDR3 region is CASSEYPGDAGNTEAFF.

Its frequency marks this clonotype as medium-sized. This CDR3 is CSAREALAALPDTQYF. The genes are TRBV20-1 and TRBJ2-3; TCRdb's D gene call, TRBD2, goes unchecked for lack of DNA. The CDR3 spans 16 residues. The germline V gene has CDR1 DFQATT and CDR2 SNEGSKA (reference sequence).